This T cell receptor (beta chain) is drawn from a study of blood T cells in healthy people across ages. Broader study findings: TCR beta diversity tracked closely with naive T cell percentage. A roughly linear age-dependent decrease characterized TCR beta diversity per million T cells.

A second PCR, run for roughly 6 to 11 cycles, used a sample-barcoded 5' primer plus a J-beta primer mix. Individual samples furnished no less than 3 million CDR3-containing paired-end reads apiece. TCRdb ran MiXCR on the 5' RACE reads and lists one entry per CDR3 protein. This sample carries 1.5 million to 2 million distinct CDR3 sequences, about 35% of them seen once, and the ten largest clones take about 10%. The CDR3 has 14 residues. CDR1 is MDHEN and CDR2 is SYDVKM in the germline V gene. Trimming pared 3 bases from V and 2 bases from J, leaving 9 bases between. Regarding this clonotype: Its specificity is unknown.

Source material: blood. This clonotype was sampled from a woman aged 25-40 years in good health. The chain employs TRBV28 and TRBJ2-3; tentative D call: TRBD1 (6 bases). Here the CDR3 reads CASSFDRNTDTQYF. In DNA, the CDR3 is TGTGCCAGCAGTTTTGACAGGAACACAGATACGCAGTATTTT.